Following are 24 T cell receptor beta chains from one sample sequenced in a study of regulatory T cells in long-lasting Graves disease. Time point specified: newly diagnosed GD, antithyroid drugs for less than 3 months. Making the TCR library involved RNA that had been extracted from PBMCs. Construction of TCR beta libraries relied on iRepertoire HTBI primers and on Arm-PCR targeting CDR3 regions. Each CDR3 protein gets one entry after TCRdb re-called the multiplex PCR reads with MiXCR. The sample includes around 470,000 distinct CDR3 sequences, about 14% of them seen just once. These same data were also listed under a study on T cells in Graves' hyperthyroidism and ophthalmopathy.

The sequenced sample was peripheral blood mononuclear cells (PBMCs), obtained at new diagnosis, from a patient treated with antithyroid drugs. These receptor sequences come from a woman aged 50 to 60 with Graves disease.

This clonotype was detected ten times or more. For the CDR3, the DNA is TGTGCCAGCAGCTTCTACAGGGGGCTCTACAATGAGCAGTTCTTC. Protein: CASSFYRGLYNEQFF. V is TRBV13 and J is TRBJ2-1; 9 nucleotides align to TRBD1. The CDR3 is 15 amino acids. CDR1 PRHDT and CDR2 FYEKMQ come from the germline V gene (reference sequence). Unmatched junction bases numbered 3, after V lost 3 bases and J lost 3 bases.

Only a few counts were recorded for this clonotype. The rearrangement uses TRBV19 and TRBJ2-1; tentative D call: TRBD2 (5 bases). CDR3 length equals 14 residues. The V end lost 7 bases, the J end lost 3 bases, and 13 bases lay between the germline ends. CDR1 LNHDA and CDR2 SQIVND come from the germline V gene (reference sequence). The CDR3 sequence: CASNRDGNYNEQFF. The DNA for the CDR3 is TGTGCCAGTAACCGTGACGGGAACTACAATGAGCAGTTCTTC.

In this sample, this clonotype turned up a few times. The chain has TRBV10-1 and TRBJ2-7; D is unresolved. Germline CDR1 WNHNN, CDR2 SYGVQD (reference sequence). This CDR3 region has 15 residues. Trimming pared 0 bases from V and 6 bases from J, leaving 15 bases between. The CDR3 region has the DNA TGCGCCAGCAGTGAGTCGCGAGGAGTGGGGTTCGAGCAGTACTTC. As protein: CASSESRGVGFEQYF.

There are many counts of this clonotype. The DNA of the CDR3 is TGTGCCACATCGGAGGGGGCTTATAATTCACCCCTCCACTTT. Translating gives CATSEGAYNSPLHF. The V and J genes are TRBV2 and TRBJ1-6, with TRBD1 matching over 7 bases. The germline V gene encodes CDR1 SNHLY and CDR2 FYNNEI. The CDR3 consists of 14 residues. J gave up 4 bases and V 10 bases, and 7 bases lay outside the gene matches.

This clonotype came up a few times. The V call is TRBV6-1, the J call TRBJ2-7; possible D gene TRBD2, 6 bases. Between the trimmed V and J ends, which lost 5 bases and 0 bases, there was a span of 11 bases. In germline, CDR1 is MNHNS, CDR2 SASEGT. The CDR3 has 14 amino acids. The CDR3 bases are TGTGCCAGCAGTACCCCGACTAGCTCCTACGAGCAGTACTTC. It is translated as CASSTPTSSYEQYF.

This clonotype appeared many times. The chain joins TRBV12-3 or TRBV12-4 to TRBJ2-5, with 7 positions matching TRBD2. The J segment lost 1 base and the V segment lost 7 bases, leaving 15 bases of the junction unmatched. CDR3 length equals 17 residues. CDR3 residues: CASKQNIGRQGQETQYF. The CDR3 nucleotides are TGTGCCAGCAAACAAAATATCGGGAGGCAGGGCCAAGAGACCCAGTACTTC.

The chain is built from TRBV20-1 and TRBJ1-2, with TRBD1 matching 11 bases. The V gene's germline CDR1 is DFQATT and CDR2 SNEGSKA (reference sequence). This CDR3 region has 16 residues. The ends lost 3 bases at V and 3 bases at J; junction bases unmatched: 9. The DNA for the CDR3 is TGCAGTGCTAGGAATTCGGACAGGGGGCGTCACTATGGCTACACCTTC. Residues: CSARNSDRGRHYGYTF.

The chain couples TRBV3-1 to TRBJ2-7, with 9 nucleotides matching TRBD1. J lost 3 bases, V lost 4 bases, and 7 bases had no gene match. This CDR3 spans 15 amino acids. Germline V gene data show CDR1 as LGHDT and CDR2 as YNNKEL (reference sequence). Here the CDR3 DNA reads TGTGCCAGCAGCCTTGATCGGGACAGGGACTACGAGCAGTACTTC. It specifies CASSLDRDRDYEQYF.

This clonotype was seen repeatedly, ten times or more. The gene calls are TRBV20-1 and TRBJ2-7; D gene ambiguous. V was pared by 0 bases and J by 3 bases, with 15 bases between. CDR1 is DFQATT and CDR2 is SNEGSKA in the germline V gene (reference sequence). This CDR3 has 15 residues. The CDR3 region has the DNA TGCAGTGCTAGAGATCATGGGAAGCCTAGCTACGAGCAGTACTTC. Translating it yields CSARDHGKPSYEQYF.

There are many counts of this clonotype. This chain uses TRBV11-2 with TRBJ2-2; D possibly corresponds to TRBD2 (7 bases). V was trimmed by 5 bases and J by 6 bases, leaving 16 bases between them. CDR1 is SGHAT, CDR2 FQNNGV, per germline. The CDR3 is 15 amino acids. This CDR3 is CASSRGATRAGELFF. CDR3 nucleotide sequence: TGTGCCAGCAGCCGGGGGGCGACTAGGGCCGGGGAGCTGTTTTTT.

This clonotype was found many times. The CDR3 loop is CASSLSGRHYEQYF. The CDR3 DNA is TGTGCCAGCAGCTTAAGCGGGAGGCACTACGAGCAGTACTTC. The V call is TRBV7-9, the J call TRBJ2-7; 9 nucleotides agree with TRBD2. Germline trimming cut 2 bases from V and 3 bases from J; bases unmatched to any gene: 2. Per germline, CDR1 SEHNR and CDR2 FQNEAQ (reference sequence). CDR3 size: 14 residues.

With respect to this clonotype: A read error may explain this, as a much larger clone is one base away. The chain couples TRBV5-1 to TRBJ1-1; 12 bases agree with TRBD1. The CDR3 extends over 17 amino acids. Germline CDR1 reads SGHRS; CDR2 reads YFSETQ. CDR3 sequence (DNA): TGCGCCAGCAGCTTCCGGGACAGGGGGCTTATGAACACTGTAGCTTTCTTT. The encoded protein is CASSFRDRGLMNTVAFF.

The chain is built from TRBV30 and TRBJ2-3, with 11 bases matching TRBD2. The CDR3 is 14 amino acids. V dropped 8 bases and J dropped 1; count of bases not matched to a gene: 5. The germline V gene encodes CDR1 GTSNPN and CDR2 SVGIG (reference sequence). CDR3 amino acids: CATTSGSGTDTQYF. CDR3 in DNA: TGTGCCACTACTAGCGGGAGTGGCACAGATACGCAGTATTTT.

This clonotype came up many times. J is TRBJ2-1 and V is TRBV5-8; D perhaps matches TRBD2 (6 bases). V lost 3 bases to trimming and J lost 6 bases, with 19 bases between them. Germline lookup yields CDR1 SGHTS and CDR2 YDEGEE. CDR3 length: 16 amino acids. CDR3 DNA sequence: TGTGCCAGCAGCTGGGGGGAAGGGGCAGCATTCAATGAGCAGTTCTTC. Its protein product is CASSWGEGAAFNEQFF. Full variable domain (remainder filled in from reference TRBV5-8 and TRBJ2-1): EAGVTQSPTHLIKTRGQQATLRCSPISGHTSVYWYQQALGLGLQFLLWYDEGEERNRGNFPPRFSGRQFPNYSSELNVNALELEDSALYLCASSWGEGAAFNEQFFGPGTRLTVL.

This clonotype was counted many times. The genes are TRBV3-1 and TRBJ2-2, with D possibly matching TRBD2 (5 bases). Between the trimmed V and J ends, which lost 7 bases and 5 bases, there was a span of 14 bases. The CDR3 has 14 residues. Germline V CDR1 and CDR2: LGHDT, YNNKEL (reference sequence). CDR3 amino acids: CASTSKRGTGELFF. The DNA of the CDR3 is TGTGCCAGCACCTCCAAGAGAGGGACCGGGGAGCTGTTTTTT.

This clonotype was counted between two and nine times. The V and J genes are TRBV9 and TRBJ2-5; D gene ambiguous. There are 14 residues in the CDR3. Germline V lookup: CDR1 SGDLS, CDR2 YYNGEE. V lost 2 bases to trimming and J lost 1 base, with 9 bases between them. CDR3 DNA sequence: TGTGCCAGCAGCGTGGGCCAAAGCCAAGAGACCCAGTACTTC. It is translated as CASSVGQSQETQYF.

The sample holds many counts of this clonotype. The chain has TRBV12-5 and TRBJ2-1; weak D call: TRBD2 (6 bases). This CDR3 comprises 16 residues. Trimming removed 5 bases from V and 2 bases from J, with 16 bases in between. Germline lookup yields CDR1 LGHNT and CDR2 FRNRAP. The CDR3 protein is CASGLGGGYPYNEQFF. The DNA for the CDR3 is TGTGCTAGTGGTCTGGGGGGAGGTTATCCCTACAATGAGCAGTTCTTC. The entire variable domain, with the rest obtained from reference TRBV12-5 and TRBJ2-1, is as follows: DARVTQTPRHKVTEMGQEVTMRCQPILGHNTVFWYRQTMMQGLELLAYFRNRAPLDDSGMPKDRFSAEMPDATLATLKIQPSEPRDSAVYFCASGLGGGYPYNEQFFGPGTRLTVL.

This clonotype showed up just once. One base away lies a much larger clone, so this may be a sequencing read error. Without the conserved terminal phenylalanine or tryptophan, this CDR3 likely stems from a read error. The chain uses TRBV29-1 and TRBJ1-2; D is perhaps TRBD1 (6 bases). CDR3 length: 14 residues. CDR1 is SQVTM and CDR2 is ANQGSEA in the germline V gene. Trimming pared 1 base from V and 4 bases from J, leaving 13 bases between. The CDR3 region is CSVEGGGTGYGYTI. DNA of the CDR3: TGCAGCGTTGAAGGAGGGGGGACGGGCTATGGCTACACCATC.

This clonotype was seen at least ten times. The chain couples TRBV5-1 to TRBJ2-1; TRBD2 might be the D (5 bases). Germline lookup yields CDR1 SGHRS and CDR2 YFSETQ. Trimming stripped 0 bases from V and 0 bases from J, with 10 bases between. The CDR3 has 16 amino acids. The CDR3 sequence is CASSLGTGSSYNEQFF. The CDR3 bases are TGCGCCAGCAGCTTGGGGACGGGGAGCTCCTACAATGAGCAGTTCTTC.

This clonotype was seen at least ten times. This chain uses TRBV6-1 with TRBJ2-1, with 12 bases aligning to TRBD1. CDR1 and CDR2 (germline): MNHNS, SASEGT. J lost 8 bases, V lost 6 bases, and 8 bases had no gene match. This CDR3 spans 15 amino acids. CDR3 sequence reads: CASRRGQGAKYEQFF. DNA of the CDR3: TGTGCCAGCAGACGGGGACAGGGGGCAAAATATGAGCAGTTCTTC.

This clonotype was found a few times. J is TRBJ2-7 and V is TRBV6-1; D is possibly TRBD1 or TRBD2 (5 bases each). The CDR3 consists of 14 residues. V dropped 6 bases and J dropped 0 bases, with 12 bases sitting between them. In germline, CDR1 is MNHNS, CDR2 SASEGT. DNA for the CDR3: TGTGCCAGCAGCCCCCGGGGCTTCTCCTACGAGCAGTACTTC. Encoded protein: CASSPRGFSYEQYF.

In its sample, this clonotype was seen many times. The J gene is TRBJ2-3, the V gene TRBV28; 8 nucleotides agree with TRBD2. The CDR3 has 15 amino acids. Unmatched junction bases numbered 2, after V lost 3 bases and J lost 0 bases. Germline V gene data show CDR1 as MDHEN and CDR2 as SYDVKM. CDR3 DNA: TGTGCCAGCAGTTTCTCGGGAGGGAGCACAGATACGCAGTATTTT. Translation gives CASSFSGGSTDTQYF.

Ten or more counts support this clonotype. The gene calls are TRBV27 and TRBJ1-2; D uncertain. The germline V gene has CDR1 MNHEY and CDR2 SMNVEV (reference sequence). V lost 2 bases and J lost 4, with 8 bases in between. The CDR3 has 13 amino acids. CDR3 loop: CASSLTASYGYTF. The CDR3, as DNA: TGTGCCAGCAGTTTAACCGCATCCTATGGCTACACCTTC.

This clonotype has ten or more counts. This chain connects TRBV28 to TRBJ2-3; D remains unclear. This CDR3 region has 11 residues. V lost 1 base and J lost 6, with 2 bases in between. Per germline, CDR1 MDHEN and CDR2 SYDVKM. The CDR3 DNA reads TGTGCCAGCAGTTTATACGATACGCAGTATTTT. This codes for CASSLYDTQYF.